This TCR beta chain was found in a study of beta chain features in type 1 diabetes. cDNA synthesis used the whole RNA isolate, giving expressed TCRB sequences. The table came from immunoSEQ multiplex PCR; TCRdb's copy has only in-frame clones and leaves some out. This sample has just over 600,000 clones; about a sixth occur once, and the top ten carry around 0.1%. There are a few counts of this clone. Germline V gives CDR1 SGHNT, CDR2 YYREEE (reference sequence). The V end lost 4 bases, the J end lost 6 bases, and 8 bases lay between the germline ends. This CDR3 has 12 amino acids. The sample comprised naive CD4+ T cells from blood. The chain recombines TRBV5-4 with TRBJ2-1, with D perhaps matching TRBD2 (6 bases). The source of this sequence is a man aged 18 to 35 in good health. The CDR3 DNA reads as TGTGCCAGCAGCCGGGACTTCAATGAGCAGTTCTTC. The encoded protein is CASSRDFNEQFF.